These 8 T cell receptor beta chains originate from one sample sequenced in a study of OX40 agonist ivuxolimab in advanced cancers. Clones were read by immunoSEQ multiplex PCR, and TCRdb kept only the in-frame ones, dropping some. The sample lists roughly 93,000 clones; under 90% were seen once. The source was CD4+ or CD8+ T cells sorted from blood, collected in a trial of the OX40 agonist ivuxolimab. These receptors came from an adult with an advanced solid tumor such as melanoma, head and neck, liver or kidney cancer.

The V and J genes are TRBV11-3 and TRBJ1-5; 12 bases map to TRBD1. The trim removed 5 bases at V and 1 base at J, leaving 12 bases unmatched. The CDR3 sequence is 19 residues long. Per the germline V gene, CDR1 is SGHNT and CDR2 is YENEEA. CDR3 in DNA: TGTGCCAGCAGCCGAATCTCCGGGACAGGGGGCGCGAGCAATCAGCCCCAGCATTTT. The encoded protein is CASSRISGTGGASNQPQHF. Filled out from reference TRBV11-3 and TRBJ1-5, the complete variable domain reads EAGVVQSPRYKIIEKKQPVAFWCNPISGHNTLYWYLQNLGQGPELLIRYENEEAVDDSQLPKDRFSAERLKGVDSTLKIQPAELGDSAVYLCASSRISGTGGASNQPQHFGDGTRLSIL.

The rearrangement uses TRBV7-6 and TRBJ1-1, with 9 bases lining up with TRBD1. Trimming removed 6 bases from V and 5 bases from J; junction bases left unmatched: 10. CDR3 size: 15 residues. Per germline, CDR1 SGHVS and CDR2 FNYEAQ. CDR3 bases: TGTGCCAGCAGGCCGGGACAGGGAAGTAGAACTGAAGCTTTCTTT. Its translation is CASRPGQGSRTEAFF.

V and J are TRBV7-9 and TRBJ2-2; D is ambiguous. Germline V gene data show CDR1 as SEHNR and CDR2 as FQNEAQ (reference sequence). CDR3 size: 13 residues. The V gene lost 2 bases and the J gene lost 7 bases, with 8 bases spanning the gap. CDR3 sequence: CASSLWLVGELFF. The CDR3 region has the DNA TGTGCCAGCAGCTTATGGCTTGTCGGGGAGCTGTTTTTT.

The chain joins TRBV18 to TRBJ2-3; D not resolved. Germline CDR1 is KGHSH and CDR2 is LQKENI. V shed 2 bases and J shed 14 bases, with 14 bases lying between them. This CDR3 is 12 amino acids long. Here the CDR3 reads CASSPRAIDWYF. The CDR3 bases are TGTGCCAGCTCACCAAGAGCTATCGATTGGTATTTT.

The chain recombines TRBV9 with TRBJ2-1; the match to TRBD1 covers 9 bases. V lost 1 base and J lost 7; bases outside the gene matches: 3. Looked up from germline, CDR1 is SGDLS and CDR2 is YYNGEE. The length of the CDR3 is 14 residues. In DNA, the CDR3 is TGTGCCAGCAGCGTATCCGGGACAGGGAATGAGCAGTTCTTC. As protein: CASSVSGTGNEQFF.

The chain is built from TRBV19 and TRBJ2-5; a possible D gene is TRBD2 (6 bases). Trimming stripped 4 bases from V and 5 bases from J, with 11 bases between. Germline loops: CDR1 LNHDA, CDR2 SQIVND (reference sequence). The CDR3 spans 13 residues. The CDR3: CASSSGTRETQYF. CDR3 DNA: TGTGCCAGTAGTAGCGGGACGCGTGAGACCCAGTACTTC.

A single count supports this clone. The chain uses TRBV6-5 and TRBJ1-2, with TRBD1 matching 8 bases. The germline V gene has CDR1 MNHEY and CDR2 SVGAGI. This CDR3 is 13 amino acids long. V gave up 5 bases and J gave up 7 bases; unmatched junction bases: 6. DNA for the CDR3: TGTGCCAGCAGTAGGCAGGGGGCGCCTGGCTACACCTTC. It encodes CASSRQGAPGYTF.

The J gene is TRBJ1-2, the V gene TRBV19; 8 nucleotides align to TRBD1. V lost 1 base, J lost 8 bases, and 9 bases stayed unmatched. This CDR3 contains 15 residues. CDR1 is LNHDA, CDR2 SQIVND, per germline (reference sequence). The CDR3 nucleotides are TGTGCCAGTAGTATAGGAGCGGGACAGGCTTGGGGCTACACCTTC. Encoded protein: CASSIGAGQAWGYTF. The full variable domain, in which reference TRBV19 and TRBJ1-2 provide the parts outside the CDR3, is DGGITQSPKYLFRKEGQNVTLSCEQNLNHDAMYWYRQDPGQGLRLIYYSQIVNDFQKGDIAEGYSVSREKKESFPLTVTSAQKNPTAFYLCASSIGAGQAWGYTFGSGTRLTVV.